This record looks at one T cell receptor (beta chain) sequence and its context. Its antigen is still unknown. The sort gate was single viable CD3+CD4+CD8-CD45RO+ cells for memory CD4+ T cells. CMV serostatus came from serum IgG against pp150, pp28, p38, p52. The data were obtained in a study of memory CD4+ T cells and cytomegalovirus serostatus. Background on the study: Of the healthy Belgian adults, fewer than 10 were CMV seropositive and approximately 24 seronegative. Study findings and constraints: About two fifths of the roughly 150 known CMV-associated TCRbeta sequences appeared in CD4+ memory.

In the original workflow: After removing out-of-frame reads, under 2.5 million distinct TCRbeta sequences remained. Sequencing used immunoSEQ multiplex PCR; TCRdb keeps in-frame clones, though not all of them. D and trimming come from the DNA, and the V and J calls and clone size come from that table. The sample includes 58,000 or so clones, about 73% seen only once; the top ten take approximately 2.6%. Germline-derived CDR1 and CDR2 are SGHVS and FQNEAQ. V lost 4 bases and J 0 bases, leaving 6 bases between the germline ends. The CDR3 has 14 amino acids. This receptor was obtained from an adult in good health and CMV-seropositive. V usage is TRBV7-8 and J usage is TRBJ2-2; D gene uncertain. Sequenced input: memory CD4+ T cells from blood. CDR3 DNA sequence: TGTGCCAGCAGCTCCCCTCCGAACACCGGGGAGCTGTTTTTT. This sequence encodes CASSSPPNTGELFF.